This T cell receptor (beta chain) was obtained from a study of blood T cell repertoires in COVID-19. The method was immunoSEQ multiplex PCR; TCRdb's version includes in-frame clones alone and lacks a portion of them. The sample gives around 25,000 clones, around nine tenths of which show up once; about 5.5% is in the top ten. The CDR3 runs 16 residues. Trimming cost V 5 bases and J 3 bases; bases outside gene matches: 8. Germline V lookup: CDR1 ENHRY, CDR2 SYGVKD. Only a few counts were recorded for this clone. Sequenced: peripheral blood. This clonotype was obtained from a man aged 45-60 years with active COVID-19. The genes are TRBV10-3 and TRBJ2-3; TRBD1 matches at 10 bases. The DNA for the CDR3 is TGTGCCATCAGTCCCGGACAGGGGGGGATGACAGATACGCAGTATTTT. Its translation is CAISPGQGGMTDTQYF.